This T cell receptor beta chain originates from a study of blood T cell repertoires in COVID-19. The V gene lost 7 bases and the J gene lost 6 bases, with 19 bases spanning the gap. Germline V gene lookup returns CDR1 SGHAT and CDR2 FQNNGV. This CDR3 comprises 14 residues. The method was immunoSEQ multiplex PCR; TCRdb's version includes in-frame clones alone and lacks a portion of them. The sample carries more than 85,000 clones, roughly 90% recorded once. Sequencing was carried out using peripheral blood. This clonotype was obtained from a human donor with COVID-19, enrolled during active disease. The donor label of this sample is uncertain. This rearrangement joins TRBV11-2 to TRBJ2-7, with D possibly TRBD1 on 8 matching bases. CDR3 nucleotides: TGTGCCAGCAAAGCGGGGACAGGAGGGATCGAGCAGTACTTC. Amino acid sequence: CASKAGTGGIEQYF.